Below are 19 T cell receptor beta chains sequenced from a single sample in a study of T cell repertoires in ileal Crohn's disease. Sequencing used immunoSEQ multiplex PCR; TCRdb keeps in-frame clones, though not all of them. Of over 4,500 clones in the sample, roughly 80% were seen once. Time point meaning: neoterminal ileum biopsy at postoperative endoscopy, about 6 months after surgery. The material sequenced was ileal tissue. The receptor source for this set is an adult with Crohn's disease.

This clone has only one observation. The chain employs TRBV25-1 and TRBJ2-2; D gene uncertain. Trimming removed 1 base at V and 4 bases at J, with 4 bases between. Germline assignment: CDR1 MGHDK and CDR2 SYGVNS. The CDR3 extends over 13 amino acids. Here the CDR3 reads CASSESLTGELFF. CDR3 bases: TGTGCCAGCAGTGAATCGCTCACCGGGGAGCTGTTTTTT.

The chain carries TRBV5-1 and TRBJ2-7; 12 positions match TRBD1. The trim removed 1 base at V and 6 bases at J, leaving 8 bases unmatched. Germline V lookup: CDR1 SGHRS, CDR2 YFSETQ. This CDR3 is 16 amino acids long. The CDR3 coding sequence is TGCGCCAGCAGCTTGTCCCCGGGACAGGGGGCGTTCGAGCAGTACTTC. Amino acid sequence: CASSLSPGQGAFEQYF.

This chain connects TRBV18 to TRBJ2-1; TRBD2 is a possible D gene (5 bases). This CDR3 has 15 residues. V lost 5 bases and J 7 bases, leaving 18 bases between the germline ends. Germline lookup yields CDR1 KGHSH and CDR2 LQKENI. The CDR3 region has the DNA TGTGCCAGCTCATCTCAAGCGGCCACCGGGAATGAGCAGTTCTTC. Translating gives CASSSQAATGNEQFF.

This clone has just a few counts. J is TRBJ2-3 and V is TRBV6-4; maybe TRBD2 (6 bases). The CDR3 runs to 14 residues. CDR1 and CDR2 (germline): MRHNA, SNTAGT. V lost 3 bases and J lost 1, with 8 bases in between. CDR3: CASSEGGGTDTQYF. For the CDR3, the DNA is TGTGCCAGCAGTGAAGGAGGGGGCACAGATACGCAGTATTTT.

This clone was counted between two and nine times. The chain is built from TRBV5-4 and TRBJ1-1, with D perhaps TRBD1 (5 bases). The CDR3 is made up of 15 amino acids. Between the trimmed V and J ends, which lost 4 bases and 4 bases, there was a span of 17 bases. Looked up from germline, CDR1 is SGHNT and CDR2 is YYREEE (reference sequence). The CDR3 reads CASSPARGAGTEAFF. The CDR3 nucleotides read TGTGCCAGCAGCCCCGCGAGGGGCGCGGGCACTGAAGCTTTCTTT.

The CDR3 protein is CASSQEGRTSGYTF. The DNA for the CDR3 is TGCGCCAGCAGCCAAGAAGGCAGGACGTCGGGCTACACCTTC. V usage is TRBV4-1 and J usage is TRBJ1-2; no clear D. V was cut by 0 bases and J by 8 bases, with 13 bases left in between. CDR1 MGHRA and CDR2 YSYEKL come from the germline V gene. This CDR3 is built from 14 residues.

This sequence joins TRBV7-2 and TRBJ2-7; D uncertain. Trimming shortened V by 5 bases and J by 3 bases, and 5 bases separated the two germline ends. CDR1 and CDR2 from the germline V gene are SGHTA and FQGNSA. CDR3 length: 11 residues. CDR3 coding DNA: TGTGCCAGCAGCCGATTCTACGAGCAGTACTTC. Its translation: CASSRFYEQYF.

CDR3 sequence: CAWSGQGHTQYF. The CDR3 DNA reads TGTGCCTGGAGTGGACAGGGCCATACGCAGTATTTT. V is TRBV30 and J is TRBJ2-3; 7 bases match TRBD1. With 1 base clipped from V and 7 bases from J, the junction kept 2 bases outside the gene matches. Germline V gene lookup returns CDR1 GTSNPN and CDR2 SVGIG (reference sequence). The CDR3 totals 12 residues.

This chain connects TRBV19 to TRBJ2-3, with 9 positions matching TRBD1. The CDR3 loop spans 14 amino acids. CDR1 and CDR2 from the germline V gene are LNHDA and SQIVND (reference sequence). Losses at the gene ends were 8 bases for V and 3 bases for J; bases not matched to a gene: 6. Written as DNA, the CDR3 is TGTGCCAGTGGCTGGGACAGGGTGACAGATACGCAGTATTTT. This encodes CASGWDRVTDTQYF.

This clone was detected once. The chain has TRBV19 and TRBJ1-5; the D is unclear. Trimming left V 2 bases short and J 7 bases short, with 9 bases between. The length of the CDR3 is 13 residues. Germline CDR1 reads LNHDA; CDR2 reads SQIVND (reference sequence). The CDR3 protein is CASSIQTGQPQHF. The CDR3 nucleotides are TGTGCCAGTAGTATACAGACTGGGCAGCCCCAGCATTTT.

V usage is TRBV4-3 and J usage is TRBJ2-7, with no clear D. Germline V gives CDR1 LGHNA, CDR2 YSLEER. The CDR3 length is 13 residues. Deletions cut 0 bases from V and 8 bases from J, with 11 bases between. The CDR3: CASSQDTGAKQYF. The CDR3 nucleotides are TGCGCCAGCAGCCAAGATACCGGAGCGAAGCAGTACTTC.

The rearrangement links TRBV4-3 to TRBJ2-6; 8 bases align to TRBD2. The CDR3 length is 16 residues. Germline assignment: CDR1 LGHNA and CDR2 YSLEER. The V and J ends lost 0 bases and 2 bases, in that order; junction bases with no gene match: 0. The CDR3 sequence: CASSQDSGAGANVLTF. The CDR3, as DNA: TGCGCCAGCAGCCAAGATAGCGGGGCTGGGGCCAACGTCCTGACTTTC.

This chain joins TRBV19 and TRBJ2-2; D remains unclear. The V end was cut by 3 bases, the J end by 6 bases, with 8 bases between. CDR1 and CDR2 (germline): LNHDA, SQIVND (reference sequence). This CDR3 is built from 13 residues. The CDR3 protein is CASSIDWAGELFF. CDR3 bases: TGTGCCAGTAGTATCGACTGGGCCGGGGAGCTGTTTTTT. The full variable domain, its missing parts supplied by reference TRBV19 and TRBJ2-2, is DGGITQSPKYLFRKEGQNVTLSCEQNLNHDAMYWYRQDPGQGLRLIYYSQIVNDFQKGDIAEGYSVSREKKESFPLTVTSAQKNPTAFYLCASSIDWAGELFFGEGSRLTVL.

This rearrangement joins TRBV6-6 to TRBJ2-7; D ambiguous. Germline loops: CDR1 MNHNY, CDR2 SVGAGI (reference sequence). Trimming shortened V by 2 bases and J by 3 bases, and 5 bases separated the two germline ends. This CDR3 contains 12 residues. DNA of the CDR3: TGTGCCAGCAGTTACGAGTACTACGAGCAGTACTTC. Its translation is CASSYEYYEQYF.

The V gene is TRBV11-2, the J gene TRBJ2-7, with 8 positions matching TRBD1. J gave up 3 bases and V 6 bases, and 7 bases lay outside the gene matches. The CDR3 is 14 residues long. From germline, CDR1 is SGHAT and CDR2 FQNNGV. CDR3 protein: CASSKGTGHYEQYF. As DNA, the CDR3 is TGTGCCAGCAGTAAAGGGACAGGACACTACGAGCAGTACTTC.

The chain combines TRBV5-1 with TRBJ1-2; 7 nucleotides align to TRBD1. This CDR3 comprises 13 residues. Germline V gene sequence: CDR1 SGHRS, CDR2 YFSETQ. Trimming removed 4 bases from V and 5 bases from J; junction bases left unmatched: 5. The CDR3 DNA is TGCGCCAGCAGCCCGGACAGGTGGTATGGCTACACCTTC. It specifies CASSPDRWYGYTF. The full variable domain, completed using reference TRBV5-1 and TRBJ1-2, is KAGVTQTPRYLIKTRGQQVTLSCSPISGHRSVSWYQQTPGQGLQFLFEYFSETQRNKGNFPGRFSGRQFSNSRSEMNVSTLELGDSALYLCASSPDRWYGYTFGSGTRLTVV.

This clone was recorded a few times. The CDR3 is CASSLQGEVYGYTF. The CDR3 region has the DNA TGTGCCAGCAGTCTTCAGGGGGAAGTCTATGGCTACACCTTC. The gene calls are TRBV27 and TRBJ1-2, with 7 bases identical to TRBD1. The CDR3 is made up of 14 amino acids. Germline-derived CDR1 and CDR2 are MNHEY and SMNVEV (reference sequence). J lost 4 bases, V lost 5 bases, and 7 bases had no gene match.

This chain connects TRBV7-2 to TRBJ2-5; D is undetermined. This CDR3 has 12 amino acids. Trimming pared 5 bases from V and 4 bases from J, leaving 8 bases between. Germline V gene sequence: CDR1 SGHTA, CDR2 FQGNSA. The CDR3 loop reads CASSESRETQYF. The CDR3 nucleotides are TGTGCCAGCAGCGAGAGCAGAGAGACCCAGTACTTC.

In DNA form, the CDR3 reads TGCGCCAGCAGCCAAGATGGTTGGGGAGGGGTTCCCGAAGCTTTCTTT. As protein: CASSQDGWGGVPEAFF. The genes are TRBV4-3 and TRBJ1-1, with a possible D match to TRBD1 (5 bases). The CDR3 consists of 16 residues. The V gene lost 0 bases and the J gene lost 8 bases, with 19 bases spanning the gap. Germline CDR1 and CDR2: LGHNA and YSLEER.